The rows below give T cell receptor beta chains drawn from one sample of a study of beta chain features in type 1 diabetes. Some clones are missing from TCRdb's copy, which holds only in-frame ones; the method was immunoSEQ multiplex PCR. The sample includes roughly 250,000 clones, over 8.5% of them seen just once. The sequencing input was naive CD4+ T cells from blood. These receptors came from a woman aged 18-29 years in good health. CDR3s include the opening cysteine and the closing phenylalanine or tryptophan. The D gene is left open where the match is weak. Some rows mark clone size as missing; the rest say once, few, many or name a class of expanded clone.

few	.	TRBJ1-1	TRBV5-1	TGCGCCAGCAGCTTGGGGCAGCGAGACACTGAAGCTTTCTTT	CASSLGQRDTEAFF
.	.	TRBJ2-2	TRBV18	TGTGCCAGCTCACCACCGTCTTTTCCTAGCGTGTTTTTT	CASSPPSFPSVFF
few	.	TRBJ1-2	TRBV27	TGTGCCAGCAGTTTAGGCCCTAACTATGGCTACACCTTC	CASSLGPNYGYTF
few	.	TRBJ1-5	TRBV25-1	TGTGCCAGCAGTCCCACCGGGGACTTCAATCAGCCCCAGCATTTT	CASSPTGDFNQPQHF
few	.	TRBJ1-5	TRBV2	TGTGCCAGCAGAGACAGTGGCAATCAGCCCCAGCATTTT	CASRDSGNQPQHF
few	TRBD1	TRBJ2-1	TRBV6-6	TGTGCCAGCAGTCACCTGGACAGGGGCAATTACAATGAGCAGTTCTTC	CASSHLDRGNYNEQFF
few	.	TRBJ2-7	TRBV30	TGTGCCTGGAACTCGGGGACCTACGAGCAGTACTTC	CAWNSGTYEQYF
.	TRBD2	TRBJ2-1	TRBV5-1	TGCGCCAGCAGCCTGGGACTAGCGGGGGGTGCCGATGAGCAGTTCTTC	CASSLGLAGGADEQFF
few	TRBD2	TRBJ2-3	TRBV6-4	TGTGCCAGCAGCCTTAGCGGGAGAGGTGCAGATACGCAGTATTTT	CASSLSGRGADTQYF
few	.	TRBJ2-7	TRBV5-1	TGCGCCAGCAGCTTGGAGGGGACCTACGAGCAGTACTTC	CASSLEGTYEQYF